Each of the 6 T cell receptor beta chains below was sequenced from the same sample in a study of blood T cell repertoires in COVID-19 (dated by TCRdb to 2018 to 2021). The receptor library was made with the immunoSEQ multiplex PCR assay. TCRdb took over this immuneACCESS table, retaining in-frame rearrangements with V and J assigned. Such tables are incomplete; in checked studies, under half of the missing clones stem from an unresolved V gene, and the remainder is unexplained. A total of 140,000 to 150,000 clones appear in this sample, over 75% of them only once. The ten largest clones represent 44% of the sample. The sequenced material came from peripheral blood. The receptors stem from a human donor in a cohort sampled during active COVID-19.

The CDR3 nucleotides are TGTGCCAGCAGGTTTACACCTAGCGGGGCTCAAGAGACCCAGTACTTC. Translated: CASRFTPSGAQETQYF. V gene TRBV5-5 combines with J gene TRBJ2-5; the match to TRBD2 covers 9 bases. The germline V gene encodes CDR1 SGHKS and CDR2 YYEKEE (reference sequence). With 5 bases clipped from V and 2 bases from J, the junction kept 10 bases outside the gene matches. The CDR3 is 16 residues long.

The sample holds a few counts of this clone. This chain uses TRBV4-2 with TRBJ2-2, with D perhaps TRBD2 (6 bases). The CDR3 sequence is 15 residues long. Germline V gene data show CDR1 as LGHNA and CDR2 as YNFKEQ. The ends were cut back, 0 bases at V and 5 bases at J, with 10 bases in the middle. CDR3 residues: CASSQDGSGTGELFF. CDR3 DNA sequence: TGTGCCAGCAGCCAAGACGGAAGCGGGACCGGGGAGCTGTTTTTT.

This clone was counted a single time. The chain is built from TRBV14 and TRBJ1-6; D may be TRBD1 (6 bases). The CDR3 length is 14 residues. The ends were cut back, 4 bases at V and 7 bases at J, with 11 bases in the middle. CDR1 and CDR2 (germline): SGHDN, FVKESK. CDR3 sequence: CASSPTRGNSPLHF. The CDR3 region has the DNA TGTGCCAGCAGCCCGACCAGGGGAAATTCACCCCTCCACTTT. Supplemented by reference TRBV14 and TRBJ1-6, the full variable domain reads EAGVTQFPSHSVIEKGQTVTLRCDPISGHDNLYWYRRVMGKEIKFLLHFVKESKQDESGMPNNRFLAERTGGTYSTLKVQPAELEDSGVYFCASSPTRGNSPLHFGNGTRLTVT.

This sequence joins TRBV19 and TRBJ1-1; D is unclear. The CDR3 is 13 amino acids. Germline CDR1 is LNHDA and CDR2 is SQIVND (reference sequence). The V and J ends lost 7 bases and 0 bases respectively, with 9 bases between them. CDR3 sequence reads: CASKREMNTEAFF. The CDR3 bases are TGTGCCAGTAAACGGGAGATGAACACTGAAGCTTTCTTT.

V gene TRBV7-2 combines with J gene TRBJ2-1; the match to TRBD2 covers 8 bases. This CDR3 is 19 amino acids long. Germline CDR1 is SGHTA and CDR2 is FQGNSA. The V segment lost 2 bases and the J segment 1 base; nucleotides outside the gene matches: 13. The CDR3 nucleotides read TGTGCCAGCAGCTTATCAGGGACTAGTAGTGTGAGGTCCTACAATGAGCAGTTCTTC. Amino acid sequence: CASSLSGTSSVRSYNEQFF.

V is TRBV9 and J is TRBJ1-4; 10 bases are shared with TRBD1. The CDR3 contains 15 residues. Germline-derived CDR1 and CDR2 are SGDLS and YYNGEE. J gave up 11 bases and V 0 bases, and 7 bases lay outside the gene matches. CDR3 DNA: TGTGCCAGCAGCGTAGTGAGACAGGGGGCCGGGAAACTGTTTTTT. Translated, it gives CASSVVRQGAGKLFF.